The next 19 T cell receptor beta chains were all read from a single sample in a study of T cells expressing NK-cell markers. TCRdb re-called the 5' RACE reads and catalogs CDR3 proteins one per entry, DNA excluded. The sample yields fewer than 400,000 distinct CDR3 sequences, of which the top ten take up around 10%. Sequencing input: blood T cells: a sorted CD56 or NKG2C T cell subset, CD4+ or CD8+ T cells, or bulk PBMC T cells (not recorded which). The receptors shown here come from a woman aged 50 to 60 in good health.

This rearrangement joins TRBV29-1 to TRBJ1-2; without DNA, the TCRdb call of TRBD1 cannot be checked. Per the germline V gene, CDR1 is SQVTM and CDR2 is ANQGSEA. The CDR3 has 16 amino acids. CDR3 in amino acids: CSVDKRDRGVNYGYTF.

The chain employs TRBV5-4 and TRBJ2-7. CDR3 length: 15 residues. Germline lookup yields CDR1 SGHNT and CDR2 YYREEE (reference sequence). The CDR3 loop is CASSRDTNSAGEQYF.

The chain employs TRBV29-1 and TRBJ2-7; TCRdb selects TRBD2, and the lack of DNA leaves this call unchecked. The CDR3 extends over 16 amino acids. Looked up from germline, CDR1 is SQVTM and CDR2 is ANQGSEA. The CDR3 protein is CSVEIRGPGRWYEQYF.

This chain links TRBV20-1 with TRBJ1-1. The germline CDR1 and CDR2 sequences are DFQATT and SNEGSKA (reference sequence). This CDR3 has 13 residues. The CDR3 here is CSASLQLNTEAFF.

CDR3 loop: CASSPQRWGEPNTEAFF. V gene TRBV12-3 or TRBV12-4 combines with J gene TRBJ1-1; TCRdb's D call of TRBD1 is untestable without DNA. The CDR3 is made up of 17 amino acids.

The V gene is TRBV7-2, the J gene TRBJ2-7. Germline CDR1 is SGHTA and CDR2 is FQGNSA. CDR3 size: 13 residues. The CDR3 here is CASSGRNTYEQYF.

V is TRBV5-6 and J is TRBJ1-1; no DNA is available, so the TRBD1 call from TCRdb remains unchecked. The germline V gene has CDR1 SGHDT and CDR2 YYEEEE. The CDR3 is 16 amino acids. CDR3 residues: CASSGGAFGVHTEAFF.

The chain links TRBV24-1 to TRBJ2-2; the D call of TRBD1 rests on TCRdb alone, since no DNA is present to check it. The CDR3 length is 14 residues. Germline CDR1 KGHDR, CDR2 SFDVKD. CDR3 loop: CATGSLINTGELFF.

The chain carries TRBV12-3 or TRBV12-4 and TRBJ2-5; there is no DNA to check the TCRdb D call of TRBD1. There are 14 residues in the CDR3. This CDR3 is CASTATGGFETQYF.

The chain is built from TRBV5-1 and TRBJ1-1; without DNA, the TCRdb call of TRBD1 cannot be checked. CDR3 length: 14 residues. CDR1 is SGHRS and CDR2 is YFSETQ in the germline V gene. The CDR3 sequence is CASSRGSLNTEAFF.

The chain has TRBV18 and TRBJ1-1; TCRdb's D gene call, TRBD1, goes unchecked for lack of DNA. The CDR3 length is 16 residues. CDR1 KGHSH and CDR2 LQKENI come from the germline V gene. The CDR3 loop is CASSPSHVGVNTEAFF.

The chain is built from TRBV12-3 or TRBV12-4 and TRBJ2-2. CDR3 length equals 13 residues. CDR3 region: CAHQDTLTGELFF.

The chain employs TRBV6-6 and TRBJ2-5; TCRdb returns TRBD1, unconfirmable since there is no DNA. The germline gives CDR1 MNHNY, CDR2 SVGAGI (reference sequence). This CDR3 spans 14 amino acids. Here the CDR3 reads CASSSGTGLGTQYF.

This CDR3 is CATAQGPNQPQHF. The chain couples TRBV24-1 to TRBJ1-5; the D gene TCRdb calls, TRBD1, cannot be checked with no DNA. Germline CDR1 and CDR2: KGHDR and SFDVKD. The CDR3 is 13 amino acids.

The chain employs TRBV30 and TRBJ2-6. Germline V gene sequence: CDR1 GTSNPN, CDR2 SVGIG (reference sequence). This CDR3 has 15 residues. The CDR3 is CAWSVSASGANVLTF.

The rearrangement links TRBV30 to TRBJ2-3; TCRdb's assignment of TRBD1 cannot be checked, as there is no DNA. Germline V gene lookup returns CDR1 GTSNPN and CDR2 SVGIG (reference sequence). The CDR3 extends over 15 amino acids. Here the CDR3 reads CASRPWDRGSDTQYF.

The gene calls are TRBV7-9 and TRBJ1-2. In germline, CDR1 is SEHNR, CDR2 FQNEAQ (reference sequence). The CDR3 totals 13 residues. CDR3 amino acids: CASSQERNYGYTF.

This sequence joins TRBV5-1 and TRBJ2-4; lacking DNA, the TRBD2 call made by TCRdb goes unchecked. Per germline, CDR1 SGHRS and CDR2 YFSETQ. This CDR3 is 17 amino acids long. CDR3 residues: CASSLPTLAGAKNIQYF. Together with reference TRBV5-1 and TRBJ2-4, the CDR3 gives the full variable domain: KAGVTQTPRYLIKTRGQQVTLSCSPISGHRSVSWYQQTPGQGLQFLFEYFSETQRNKGNFPGRFSGRQFSNSRSEMNVSTLELGDSALYLCASSLPTLAGAKNIQYFGAGTRLSVL.

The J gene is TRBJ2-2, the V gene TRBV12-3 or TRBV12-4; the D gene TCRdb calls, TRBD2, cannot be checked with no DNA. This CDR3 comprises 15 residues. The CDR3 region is CASKKPGLTTGELFF.